Shown below are 30 T cell receptor beta chains from a single sample sequenced in a study of blood T cell repertoires in COVID-19. Generated by immunoSEQ multiplex PCR, the TCRdb table keeps only in-frame clones and is missing some. Here the sample spans about 170,000 clones, approximately 84% being singletons. The specimen was peripheral blood. These receptors came from a human donor with acute or convalescent COVID-19. The donor label of this sample is uncertain.

This chain joins TRBV6-5 and TRBJ1-1; 7 bases agree with TRBD1. The CDR3 runs 16 residues. V was pared by 1 base and J by 0 bases, with 5 bases of the junction left unmatched. Germline-derived CDR1 and CDR2 are MNHEY and SVGAGI. The CDR3 spells CASSYYSGGVNTEAFF. Written as DNA, the CDR3 is TGTGCCAGCAGTTACTATTCAGGGGGAGTGAACACTGAAGCTTTCTTT.

This chain links TRBV30 with TRBJ2-7; 9 bases are shared with TRBD1. The CDR3 spans 13 residues. Per germline, CDR1 GTSNPN and CDR2 SVGIG (reference sequence). After removal of 2 bases from V and 9 bases from J, the junction contained 8 bases not matched to a gene. CDR3 in amino acids: CAWSTGTGRRQYF. The CDR3, as DNA: TGTGCCTGGAGTACCGGGACAGGGAGAAGGCAGTACTTC. Full variable domain (missing parts from reference TRBV30 and TRBJ2-7): SQTIHQWPATLVQPVGSPLSLECTVEGTSNPNLYWYRQAAGRGLQLLFYSVGIGQISSEVPQNLSASRPQDRQFILSSKKLLLSDSGFYLCAWSTGTGRRQYFGPGTRLTVT.

This sequence joins TRBV5-1 and TRBJ1-1, with TRBD1 identical over 7 bases. The CDR3 loop spans 15 amino acids. The V gene's germline CDR1 is SGHRS and CDR2 YFSETQ. With 4 bases clipped from V and 1 base from J, the junction kept 7 bases outside the gene matches. CDR3: CASSLSGGGNTEAFF. The CDR3 DNA reads TGCGCCAGCAGCCTATCAGGGGGAGGGAACACTGAAGCTTTCTTT.

The genes are TRBV19 and TRBJ1-2; D call uncertain. The CDR3 is 11 amino acids. Trimming took off 7 bases at V and 2 bases at J, with 5 bases between the two ends. Germline values: CDR1 LNHDA, CDR2 SQIVND (reference sequence). CDR3 DNA: TGTGCCAGTACCAGGAACTATGGCTACACCTTC. This codes for CASTRNYGYTF. Full variable domain (outside the CDR3, taken from reference TRBV19 and TRBJ1-2): DGGITQSPKYLFRKEGQNVTLSCEQNLNHDAMYWYRQDPGQGLRLIYYSQIVNDFQKGDIAEGYSVSREKKESFPLTVTSAQKNPTAFYLCASTRNYGYTFGSGTRLTVV.

The chain recombines TRBV5-1 with TRBJ1-4; 11 nucleotides align to TRBD1. The CDR3 loop spans 15 amino acids. The junction had 7 bases not matched to a gene; V was cut back by 4 bases and J by 8 bases. Germline V gives CDR1 SGHRS, CDR2 YFSETQ. The CDR3 nucleotides read TGCGCCAGCAGCCCCGGACAGGGGGCGCGGGAAAAACTGTTTTTT. It yields the protein CASSPGQGAREKLFF.

The V gene is TRBV30, the J gene TRBJ1-1; D possibly corresponds to TRBD1 (5 bases). Germline V gene data show CDR1 as GTSNPN and CDR2 as SVGIG (reference sequence). V gave up 5 bases and J gave up 6 bases, with 13 bases separating them. The CDR3 loop spans 12 amino acids. CDR3 loop: CAWALRGAEAFF. Here the CDR3 DNA reads TGTGCCTGGGCGCTTCGGGGGGCTGAAGCTTTCTTT.

The V call is TRBV5-1, the J call TRBJ2-2, with 8 bases identical to TRBD2. The germline CDR1 and CDR2 sequences are SGHRS and YFSETQ. V shed 2 bases, J shed 5 bases, and the junction held 8 bases outside the gene matches. The CDR3 extends over 16 amino acids. The CDR3 nucleotides read TGCGCCAGCAGCTTTATCGGACTAGCCATAACCGGGGAGCTGTTTTTT. It specifies CASSFIGLAITGELFF.

The chain links TRBV5-1 to TRBJ1-4, with 9 bases aligning to TRBD1. This CDR3 is 16 amino acids long. The V and J ends lost 0 bases and 8 bases, in that order; junction bases with no gene match: 8. Germline V gives CDR1 SGHRS, CDR2 YFSETQ. CDR3 loop: CASSLGTGEIREKLFF. The CDR3 DNA is TGCGCCAGCAGCTTGGGGACAGGGGAGATAAGGGAAAAACTGTTTTTT.

This clone was found once. The J gene is TRBJ1-1, the V gene TRBV7-9, with D perhaps matching TRBD1 (6 bases). The CDR3 runs to 18 residues. Germline CDR1 is SEHNR and CDR2 is FQNEAQ (reference sequence). Trimming left V 2 bases short and J 3 bases short, with 22 bases between. CDR3 DNA: TGTGCCAGCAGCTTAAACCGGCCCCTCCGGGGGGCCGACACTGAAGCTTTCTTT. Amino acid sequence: CASSLNRPLRGADTEAFF.

V gene TRBV21-1 combines with J gene TRBJ1-5. TRBV21-1 is a listed pseudogene. The CDR3 loop spans 18 amino acids. The CDR3 nucleotides are TGTGCCAGCAGCAAAGCGCGGGAGGGACAGTTCCTTAATCAGCCCCAGCATTTT. It encodes CASSKAREGQFLNQPQHF.

This clone was recorded only once. The DNA for the CDR3 is TGCGCCAGCAGCACAGGGACAGGGGCAGATACGCAGTATTTT. Translating it yields CASSTGTGADTQYF. The chain carries TRBV4-1 and TRBJ2-3; TRBD1 matches at 10 bases. Germline V lookup: CDR1 MGHRA, CDR2 YSYEKL. The junction had 3 bases not matched to a gene; V was cut back by 5 bases and J by 4 bases. CDR3 size: 14 residues.

The chain couples TRBV7-9 to TRBJ2-7; the D gene is possibly TRBD1 (6 bases). This CDR3 is 14 amino acids long. Germline V CDR1 and CDR2: SEHNR, FQNEAQ (reference sequence). V gave up 1 base and J gave up 5 bases, with 12 bases separating them. CDR3 coding DNA: TGTGCCAGCAGCTTAGATCACAGGGTTAACGAGCAGTACTTC. Encoded protein: CASSLDHRVNEQYF.

This clone has only one observation. The chain joins TRBV18 to TRBJ1-6; TRBD1 aligns across 9 bases. V trimming: 3 bases; J trimming: 6 bases; junction bases outside the gene matches: 6. This CDR3 region has 16 residues. CDR1 KGHSH and CDR2 LQKENI come from the germline V gene. In DNA, the CDR3 is TGTGCCAGCTCACCCCAGGACAGGGGAGCTAATTCACCCCTCCACTTT. This codes for CASSPQDRGANSPLHF.

The V call is TRBV30, the J call TRBJ1-1, with D perhaps matching TRBD1 (5 bases). This CDR3 has 13 amino acids. Trimming removed 2 bases at V and 3 bases at J, with 10 bases between. Germline V gene sequence: CDR1 GTSNPN, CDR2 SVGIG (reference sequence). The CDR3 DNA reads TGTGCCTGGAGTCAGGGCTTGGACACTGAAGCTTTCTTT. Translating gives CAWSQGLDTEAFF.

The chain joins TRBV6-5 to TRBJ2-1; the D gene is possibly TRBD2 (6 bases). The CDR3 spans 15 residues. Germline V lookup: CDR1 MNHEY, CDR2 SVGAGI. The germline V and J ends were trimmed by 5 bases and 8 bases, with 19 bases remaining between them. The CDR3 region has the DNA TGTGCCAGCAGTACGCAAGCGGGCTTCGGATATGAGCAGTTCTTC. Residues: CASSTQAGFGYEQFF.

The chain's CDR3 is CARGEGGGRETQYF. The DNA for the CDR3 is TGTGCCCGCGGGGAAGGGGGGGGGCGGGAGACCCAGTACTTC. The chain has TRBV2 and TRBJ2-5, with TRBD2 as a possible D gene (7 bases). Germline V lookup: CDR1 SNHLY, CDR2 FYNNEI. Trimming removed 11 bases at V and 5 bases at J, with 21 bases between. This CDR3 contains 14 residues.

This chain uses TRBV27 with TRBJ1-1; D gene uncertain. CDR1 and CDR2 (germline): MNHEY, SMNVEV (reference sequence). There are 13 residues in the CDR3. The germline V and J ends were trimmed by 2 bases and 6 bases, with 10 bases remaining between them. CDR3 region: CASSLISEAEAFF. CDR3 bases: TGTGCCAGCAGTTTAATTTCGGAGGCTGAAGCTTTCTTT.

The chain couples TRBV27 to TRBJ2-5; 8 bases match TRBD2. Germline-derived CDR1 and CDR2 are MNHEY and SMNVEV (reference sequence). Germline trimming cut 3 bases from V and 5 bases from J; bases unmatched to any gene: 14. The CDR3 contains 17 residues. CDR3 coding DNA: TGTGCCAGCAGTTTGTTTGGACTAGCCACCCTCCAGGAGACCCAGTACTTC. It yields the protein CASSLFGLATLQETQYF.

The chain recombines TRBV15 with TRBJ1-3; perhaps TRBD1 as D (6 bases). The CDR3 contains 16 residues. Germline V gives CDR1 LNHNV, CDR2 YYDKDF (reference sequence). The V and J ends lost 3 bases and 0 bases respectively, with 12 bases between them. The CDR3 is CATSRGASGSGNTIYF. CDR3 sequence (DNA): TGTGCCACCAGCAGGGGGGCGTCGGGCTCTGGAAACACCATATATTTT. The full variable domain, completed using reference TRBV15 and TRBJ1-3, is DAMVIQNPRYQVTQFGKPVTLSCSQTLNHNVMYWYQQKSSQAPKLLFHYYDKDFNNEADTPDNFQSRRPNTSFCFLDIRSPGLGDTAMYLCATSRGASGSGNTIYFGEGSWLTVV.

The rearrangement uses TRBV2 and TRBJ2-5, with 9 bases identical to TRBD1. V lost 6 bases and J lost 6; bases outside the gene matches: 8. The V gene's germline CDR1 is SNHLY and CDR2 FYNNEI. CDR3 length: 14 amino acids. The CDR3 region has the DNA TGTGCCAGCAGGACGGGACAGGGAGTGAAGACCCAGTACTTC. It yields the protein CASRTGQGVKTQYF.

The rearrangement links TRBV5-1 to TRBJ2-1; D not certain. Deletions cut 0 bases from V and 7 bases from J, with 17 bases between. This CDR3 comprises 16 residues. The germline CDR1 and CDR2 sequences are SGHRS and YFSETQ. The CDR3 reads CASSLESGVRVNEQFF. In DNA form, the CDR3 reads TGCGCCAGCAGCTTGGAATCGGGTGTACGGGTAAATGAGCAGTTCTTC.

The chain couples TRBV2 to TRBJ2-7; 9 bases align to TRBD1. V dropped 8 bases and J dropped 2; count of bases not matched to a gene: 10. CDR3 length equals 15 residues. Germline values: CDR1 SNHLY, CDR2 FYNNEI. The CDR3 DNA sequence: TGTGCCAGCGCATACCAACAGGGGGCCCCCTACGAGCAGTACTTC. Protein product: CASAYQQGAPYEQYF.

The V gene is TRBV5-1, the J gene TRBJ2-7; 9 bases match TRBD1. CDR3 length: 14 amino acids. With V trimmed by 4 bases and J by 12 bases, 14 bases remained unmatched. Germline lookup yields CDR1 SGHRS and CDR2 YFSETQ. The CDR3 bases are TGCGCCAGCAGCGCTGGGACAGGGTCGTCGGAAGGGTACTTC. The encoded protein is CASSAGTGSSEGYF.

The V call is TRBV7-2, the J call TRBJ2-1, with D perhaps TRBD1 (6 bases). Germline lookup yields CDR1 SGHTA and CDR2 FQGNSA. V was pared by 2 bases and J by 8 bases, with 13 bases between. The CDR3 spans 14 residues. The DNA of the CDR3 is TGTGCCAGCAGCTTACGGGCAGGGGCAGATGAGCAGTTCTTC. Translation gives CASSLRAGADEQFF.

The chain has TRBV10-3 and TRBJ1-2; 8 bases are a match to TRBD1. Trimming took 10 bases from V and 4 from J; bases not matched to a gene: 8. The CDR3 has 13 amino acids. CDR1 ENHRY and CDR2 SYGVKD come from the germline V gene. DNA for the CDR3: TGTGCCACCGGGCCCCAGGGGGCCTATGGCTACACCTTC. This gives the protein CATGPQGAYGYTF.

This clone was found once. The J gene is TRBJ2-1, the V gene TRBV28; D gene uncertain. The germline V and J ends were trimmed by 3 bases and 2 bases, with 17 bases remaining between them. This CDR3 is 17 amino acids long. Germline CDR1 reads MDHEN; CDR2 reads SYDVKM. In DNA, the CDR3 is TGTGCCAGCAGTTTTCACCCCCGAAAACCTACCTACAATGAGCAGTTCTTC. It yields the protein CASSFHPRKPTYNEQFF. The full variable domain, with the rest looked up from reference TRBV28 and TRBJ2-1, is DVKVTQSSRYLVKRTGEKVFLECVQDMDHENMFWYRQDPGLGLRLIYFSYDVKMKEKGDIPEGYSVSREKKERFSLILESASTNQTSMYLCASSFHPRKPTYNEQFFGPGTRLTVL.

This sequence joins TRBV27 and TRBJ2-1; 9 bases align to TRBD2. The CDR3 loop spans 15 amino acids. Trimming removed 3 bases from V and 9 bases from J; junction bases left unmatched: 9. Germline loops: CDR1 MNHEY, CDR2 SMNVEV (reference sequence). The CDR3 nucleotides are TGTGCCAGCAGTTTCTCGGTAGCGGGAGTCAGTGAGCAGTTCTTC. The encoded protein is CASSFSVAGVSEQFF.

CDR3: CASSLAGNTEAFF. The CDR3 DNA reads as TGTGCCAGCAGTTTAGCCGGGAACACTGAAGCTTTCTTT. V gene TRBV12-3 or TRBV12-4 combines with J gene TRBJ1-1; D remains ambiguous. The CDR3 has 13 residues. V lost 0 bases and J 1 base, leaving 3 bases between the germline ends.

This clone was counted between two and nine times. This chain joins TRBV6-6 and TRBJ2-1; D may be TRBD2 (6 bases). The CDR3 covers 14 residues. V lost 5 bases, J lost 9 bases, and 17 bases lay in between. From germline, CDR1 is MNHNY and CDR2 SVGAGI (reference sequence). CDR3 amino acids: CASSDTGGALEQFF. The DNA of the CDR3 is TGTGCCAGCAGTGACACCGGGGGAGCCCTTGAGCAGTTCTTC.

This clone came up a few times. The V and J genes are TRBV3-1 (or the pseudogene TRBV3-2) and TRBJ2-7; D call uncertain. V was trimmed by 1 base and J by 1 base, leaving 5 bases between them. There are 13 residues in the CDR3. CDR1 is LGHDT and CDR2 is YNNKEL in the germline V gene (reference sequence). DNA of the CDR3: TGTGCCAGCAGCCAAGTAGCTTCCTACGAGCAGTACTTC. Amino acids: CASSQVASYEQYF.